This TCR beta chain emerged from a study of T cells in Graves' hyperthyroidism and ophthalmopathy. This clonotype came up many times. It was RNA transcripts that yielded the amplified TCR beta CDR3 regions. HTBI primers drove first-round RT-PCR of the TCR CDR3. Via MiXCR, TCRdb re-called the multiplex PCR reads, giving one row per CDR3 protein. Of about 400,000 distinct CDR3 sequences listed, about an eighth are singletons. Germline values: CDR1 SGDLS, CDR2 YYNGEE. Trimming left V 4 bases short and J 8 bases short, with 21 bases between. The CDR3 loop spans 15 amino acids. Hyperthyroidism patients were newly diagnosed, had disease duration under 2 months, and were aged 18 to 65 years.

Sequencing input: blood. V usage is TRBV9 and J usage is TRBJ2-5, with D possibly being TRBD1 or TRBD2 (6 bases each). The origin of this receptor is a woman between 18 and 29 years old with Graves' hyperthyroidism. The CDR3 here is CASSPRGGPEGTQYF. The CDR3 DNA reads as TGTGCCAGCAGCCCGAGAGGGGGGCCTGAGGGAACCCAGTACTTC.